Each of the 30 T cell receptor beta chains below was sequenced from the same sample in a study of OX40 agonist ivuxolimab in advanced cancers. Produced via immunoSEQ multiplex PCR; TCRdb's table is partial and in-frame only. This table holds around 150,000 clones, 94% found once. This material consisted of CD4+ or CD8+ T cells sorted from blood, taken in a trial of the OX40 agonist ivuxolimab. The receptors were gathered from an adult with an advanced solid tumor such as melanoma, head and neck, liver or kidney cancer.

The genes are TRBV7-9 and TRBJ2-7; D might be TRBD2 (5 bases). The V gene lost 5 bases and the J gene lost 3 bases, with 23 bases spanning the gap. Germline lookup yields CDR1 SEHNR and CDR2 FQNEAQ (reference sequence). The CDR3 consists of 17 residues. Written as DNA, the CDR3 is TGTGCCAGCAGCCCTAAAATGGGCGCCCGGGAAAACTACGAGCAGTACTTC. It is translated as CASSPKMGARENYEQYF. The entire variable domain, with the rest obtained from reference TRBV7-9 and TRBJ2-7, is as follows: DTGVSQNPRHKITKRGQNVTFRCDPISEHNRLYWYRQTLGQGPEFLTYFQNEAQLEKSRLLSDRFSAERPKGSFSTLEIQRTEQGDSAMYLCASSPKMGARENYEQYFGPGTRLTVT.

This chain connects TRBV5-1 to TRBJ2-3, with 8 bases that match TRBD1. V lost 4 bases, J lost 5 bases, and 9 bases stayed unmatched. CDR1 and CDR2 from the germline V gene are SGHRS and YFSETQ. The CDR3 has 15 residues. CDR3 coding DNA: TGCGCCAGCAGCACGACCGCAGGGGGCGTAGATACGCAGTATTTT. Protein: CASSTTAGGVDTQYF.

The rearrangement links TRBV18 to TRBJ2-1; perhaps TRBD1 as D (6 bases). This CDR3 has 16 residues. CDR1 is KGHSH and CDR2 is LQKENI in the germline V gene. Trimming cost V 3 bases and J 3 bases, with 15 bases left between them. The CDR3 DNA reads TGTGCCAGCTCACCGGGACAAGGTCACCACTACAATGAGCAGTTCTTC. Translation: CASSPGQGHHYNEQFF.

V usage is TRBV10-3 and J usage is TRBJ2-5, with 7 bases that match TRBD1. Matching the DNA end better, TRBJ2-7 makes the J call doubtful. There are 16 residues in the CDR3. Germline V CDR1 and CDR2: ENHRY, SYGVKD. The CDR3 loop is CAISELGQVGSYEQYF. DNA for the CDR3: TGTGCCATCAGTGAGTTAGGACAGGTAGGGTCCTACGAGCAGTACTTC.

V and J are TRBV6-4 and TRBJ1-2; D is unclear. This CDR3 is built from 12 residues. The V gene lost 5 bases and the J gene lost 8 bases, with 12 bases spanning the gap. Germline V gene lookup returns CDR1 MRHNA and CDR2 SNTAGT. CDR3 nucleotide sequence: TGTGCCAGCAGTTCGACGGCGGGGGGCTACACCTTC. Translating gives CASSSTAGGYTF.

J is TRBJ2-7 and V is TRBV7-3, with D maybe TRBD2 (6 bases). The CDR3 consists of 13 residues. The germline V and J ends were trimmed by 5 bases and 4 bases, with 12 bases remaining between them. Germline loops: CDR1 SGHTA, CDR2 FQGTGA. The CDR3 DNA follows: TGTGCCAGCAGCGGTAGCGGCGGGTACGAGCAGTACTTC. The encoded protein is CASSGSGGYEQYF.

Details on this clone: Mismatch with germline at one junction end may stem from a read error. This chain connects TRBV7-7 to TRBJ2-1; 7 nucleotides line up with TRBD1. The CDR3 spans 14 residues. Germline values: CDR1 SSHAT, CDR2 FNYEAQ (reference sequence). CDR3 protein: CAGSAQPGGNEQFF. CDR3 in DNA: TGTGCCGGCAGCGCCCAACCAGGGGGCAATGAGCAGTTCTTC.

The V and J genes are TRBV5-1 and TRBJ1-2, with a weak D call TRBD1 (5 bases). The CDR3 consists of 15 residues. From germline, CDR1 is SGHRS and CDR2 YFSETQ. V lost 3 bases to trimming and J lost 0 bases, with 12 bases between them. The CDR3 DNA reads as TGCGCCAGCAGCTGGGGGACGGGAGCTAACTATGGCTACACCTTC. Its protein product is CASSWGTGANYGYTF.

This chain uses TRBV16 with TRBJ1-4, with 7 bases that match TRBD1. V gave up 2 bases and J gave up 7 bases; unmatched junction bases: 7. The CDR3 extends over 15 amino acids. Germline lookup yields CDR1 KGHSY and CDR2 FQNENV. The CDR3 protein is CASSQGPQGVEKLFF. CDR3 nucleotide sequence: TGTGCCAGCAGCCAAGGCCCGCAGGGGGTTGAAAAACTGTTTTTT.

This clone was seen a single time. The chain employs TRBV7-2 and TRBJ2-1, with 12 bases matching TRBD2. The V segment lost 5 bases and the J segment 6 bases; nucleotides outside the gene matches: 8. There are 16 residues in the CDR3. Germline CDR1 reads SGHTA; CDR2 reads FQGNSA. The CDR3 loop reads CASSPGLAGSTNEQFF. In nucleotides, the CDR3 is TGTGCCAGCAGCCCCGGACTAGCGGGAAGCACCAATGAGCAGTTCTTC.

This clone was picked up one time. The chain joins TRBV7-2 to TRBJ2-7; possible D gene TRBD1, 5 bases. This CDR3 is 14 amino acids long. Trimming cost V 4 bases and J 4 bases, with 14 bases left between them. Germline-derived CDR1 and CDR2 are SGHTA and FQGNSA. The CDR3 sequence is CASSSSRVGYEQYF. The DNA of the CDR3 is TGTGCCAGCAGCTCGTCCAGGGTCGGGTACGAGCAGTACTTC.

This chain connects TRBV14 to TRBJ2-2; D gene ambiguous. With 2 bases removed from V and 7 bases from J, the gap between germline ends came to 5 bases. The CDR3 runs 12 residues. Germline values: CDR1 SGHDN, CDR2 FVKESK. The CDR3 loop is CASSQRFGELFF. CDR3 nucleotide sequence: TGTGCCAGCAGCCAACGATTCGGGGAGCTGTTTTTT.

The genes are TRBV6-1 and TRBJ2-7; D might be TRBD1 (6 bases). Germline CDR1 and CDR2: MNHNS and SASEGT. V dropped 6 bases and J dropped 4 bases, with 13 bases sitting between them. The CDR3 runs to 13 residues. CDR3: CASRALGQYEQYF. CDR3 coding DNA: TGTGCCAGCAGGGCGCTTGGACAGTACGAGCAGTACTTC.

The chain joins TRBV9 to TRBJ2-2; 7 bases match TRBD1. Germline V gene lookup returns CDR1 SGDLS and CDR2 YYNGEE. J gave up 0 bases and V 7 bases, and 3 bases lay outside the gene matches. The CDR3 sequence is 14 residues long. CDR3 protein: CASRQGTNTGELFF. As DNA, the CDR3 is TGTGCCAGCCGACAGGGAACGAACACCGGGGAGCTGTTTTTT.

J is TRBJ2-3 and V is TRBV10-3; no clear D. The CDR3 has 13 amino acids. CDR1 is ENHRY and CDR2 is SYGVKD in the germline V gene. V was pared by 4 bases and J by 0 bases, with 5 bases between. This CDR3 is CAISVESTDTQYF. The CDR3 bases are TGTGCCATCAGTGTGGAGAGCACAGATACGCAGTATTTT.

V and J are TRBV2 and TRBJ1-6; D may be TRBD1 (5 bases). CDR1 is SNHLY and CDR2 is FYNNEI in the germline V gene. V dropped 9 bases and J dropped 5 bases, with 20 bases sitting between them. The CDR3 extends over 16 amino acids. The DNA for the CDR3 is TGTGCCAGGGGAATGGATCAGGGAGTCCATAATTCACCCCTCCACTTT. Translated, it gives CARGMDQGVHNSPLHF.

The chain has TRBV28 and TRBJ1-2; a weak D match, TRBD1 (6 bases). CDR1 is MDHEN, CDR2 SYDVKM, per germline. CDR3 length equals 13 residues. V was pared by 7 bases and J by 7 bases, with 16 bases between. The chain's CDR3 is CASTRGGWGGYTF. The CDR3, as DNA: TGTGCCAGCACCAGAGGGGGGTGGGGTGGCTACACCTTC.

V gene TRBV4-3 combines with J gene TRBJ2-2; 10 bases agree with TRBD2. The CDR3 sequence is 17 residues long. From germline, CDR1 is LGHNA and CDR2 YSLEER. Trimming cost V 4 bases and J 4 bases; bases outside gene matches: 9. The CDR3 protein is CASSRNPSGSGTGELFF. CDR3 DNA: TGCGCCAGCAGCCGAAACCCTAGCGGGAGTGGCACCGGGGAGCTGTTTTTT.

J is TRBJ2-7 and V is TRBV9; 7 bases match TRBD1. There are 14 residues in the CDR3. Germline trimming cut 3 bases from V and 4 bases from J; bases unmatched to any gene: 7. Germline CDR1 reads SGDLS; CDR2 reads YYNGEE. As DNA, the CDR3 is TGTGCCAGCAGCGCAGGGACAGAAGATTACGAGCAGTACTTC. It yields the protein CASSAGTEDYEQYF.

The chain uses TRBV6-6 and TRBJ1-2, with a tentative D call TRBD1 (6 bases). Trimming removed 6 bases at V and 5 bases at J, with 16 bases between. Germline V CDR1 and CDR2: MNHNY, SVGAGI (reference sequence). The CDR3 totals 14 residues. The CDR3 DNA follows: TGTGCCAGCAGAACCCAGGGGATGGGGTATGGCTACACCTTC. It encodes CASRTQGMGYGYTF.

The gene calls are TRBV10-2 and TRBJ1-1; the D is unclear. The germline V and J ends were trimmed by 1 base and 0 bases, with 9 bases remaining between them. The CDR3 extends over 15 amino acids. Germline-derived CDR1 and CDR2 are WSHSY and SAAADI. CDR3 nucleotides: TGCGCCAGCAGTGAGTTGGGAGCTCTGAACACTGAAGCTTTCTTT. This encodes CASSELGALNTEAFF.

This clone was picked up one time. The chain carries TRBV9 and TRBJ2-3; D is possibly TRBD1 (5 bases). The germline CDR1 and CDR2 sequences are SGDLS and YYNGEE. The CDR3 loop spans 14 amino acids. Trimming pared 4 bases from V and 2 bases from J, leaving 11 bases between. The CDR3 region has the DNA TGTGCCAGCAGCTCAACAGGTTACACAGATACGCAGTATTTT. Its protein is CASSSTGYTDTQYF.

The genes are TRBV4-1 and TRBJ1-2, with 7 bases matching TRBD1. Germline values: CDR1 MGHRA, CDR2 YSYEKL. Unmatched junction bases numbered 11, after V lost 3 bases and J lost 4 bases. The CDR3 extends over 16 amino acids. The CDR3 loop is CASSQDTSTGIYGYTF. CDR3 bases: TGCGCCAGCAGCCAGGATACCTCGACAGGGATCTATGGCTACACCTTC.

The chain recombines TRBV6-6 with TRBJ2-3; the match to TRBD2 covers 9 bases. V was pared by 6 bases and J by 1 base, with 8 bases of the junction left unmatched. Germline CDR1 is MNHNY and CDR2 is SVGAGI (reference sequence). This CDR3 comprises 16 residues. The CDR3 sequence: CASRRPAGGGTDTQYF. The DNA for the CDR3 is TGTGCCAGCAGACGTCCAGCGGGGGGAGGCACAGATACGCAGTATTTT.

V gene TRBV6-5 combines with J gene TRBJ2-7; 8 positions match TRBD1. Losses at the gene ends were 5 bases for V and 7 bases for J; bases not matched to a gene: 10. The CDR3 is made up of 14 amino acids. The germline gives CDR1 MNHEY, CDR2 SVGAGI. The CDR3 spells CASSLQGAIHEQYF. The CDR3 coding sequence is TGTGCCAGCAGTCTTCAGGGGGCGATACATGAGCAGTACTTC.

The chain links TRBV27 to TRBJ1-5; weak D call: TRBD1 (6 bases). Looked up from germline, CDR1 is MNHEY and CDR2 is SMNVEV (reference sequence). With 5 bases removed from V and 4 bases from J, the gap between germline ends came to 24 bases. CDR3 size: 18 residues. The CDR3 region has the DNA TGTGCCAGCAGTCCCCTTGGCGGGGGCCACTATTTTAATCAGCCCCAGCATTTT. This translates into CASSPLGGGHYFNQPQHF.

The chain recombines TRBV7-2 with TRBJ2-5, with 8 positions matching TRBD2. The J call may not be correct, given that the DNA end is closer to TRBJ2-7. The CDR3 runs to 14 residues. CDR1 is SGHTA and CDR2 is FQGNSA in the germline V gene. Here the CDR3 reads CASSSQRGRYEQYF. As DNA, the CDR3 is TGTGCCAGCAGCTCCCAGCGGGGGCGCTACGAGCAGTACTTC.

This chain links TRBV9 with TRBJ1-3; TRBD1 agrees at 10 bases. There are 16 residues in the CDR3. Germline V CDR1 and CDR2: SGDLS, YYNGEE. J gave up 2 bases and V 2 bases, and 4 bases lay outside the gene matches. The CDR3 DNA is TGTGCCAGCAGCGTGGACAGGGGGGAAGCTGGAAACACCATATATTTT. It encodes CASSVDRGEAGNTIYF.

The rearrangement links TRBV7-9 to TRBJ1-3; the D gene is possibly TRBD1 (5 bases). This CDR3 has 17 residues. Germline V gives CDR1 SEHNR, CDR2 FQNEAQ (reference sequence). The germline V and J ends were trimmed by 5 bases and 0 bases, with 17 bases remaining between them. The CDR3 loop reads CASSVRRQKSSGNTIYF. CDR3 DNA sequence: TGTGCCAGCAGCGTACGACGACAGAAGAGCTCTGGAAACACCATATATTTT.

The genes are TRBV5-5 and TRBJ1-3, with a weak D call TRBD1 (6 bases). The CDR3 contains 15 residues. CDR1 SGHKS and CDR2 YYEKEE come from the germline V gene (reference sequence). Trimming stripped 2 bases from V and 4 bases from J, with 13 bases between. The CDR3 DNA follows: TGTGCCAGCAGCTTCAGGGCAGGGGAAGGAAACACCATATATTTT. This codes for CASSFRAGEGNTIYF.